Shown below are 17 T cell receptor beta chains from a single sample sequenced in a study of blood T cell repertoires in COVID-19. Clones were sequenced by immunoSEQ multiplex PCR, and TCRdb holds only the in-frame ones, with some missing. The sample holds fewer than 250,000 clones, 75% to 85% seen once. The source material was peripheral blood. The receptors here all came from a human donor in a cohort sampled during active COVID-19.

The chain has TRBV19 and TRBJ2-2, with 11 positions matching TRBD2. Unmatched junction bases numbered 5, after V lost 5 bases and J lost 6 bases. The V gene's germline CDR1 is LNHDA and CDR2 SQIVND (reference sequence). CDR3 length equals 15 residues. The DNA for the CDR3 is TGTGCCAGTAGTGTTAGCGGGGGGGTCGCCGGGGAGCTGTTTTTT. Translation gives CASSVSGGVAGELFF.

The rearrangement links TRBV11-2 to TRBJ1-1; D is possibly TRBD1 (6 bases). Between the trimmed V and J ends, which lost 1 base and 4 bases, there was a span of 16 bases. CDR1 and CDR2 from the germline V gene are SGHAT and FQNNGV. The CDR3 is 16 residues long. The CDR3 loop reads CASSLVTGRGTTEAFF. The CDR3 DNA reads as TGTGCCAGCAGCTTAGTTACAGGGAGAGGTACCACTGAAGCTTTCTTT.

This chain uses TRBV28 with TRBJ2-5; no definite D call. V gave up 4 bases and J gave up 6 bases, with 12 bases separating them. The CDR3 runs to 13 residues. The V gene's germline CDR1 is MDHEN and CDR2 SYDVKM. The CDR3 is CASSSNGVKTQYF. The CDR3 coding sequence is TGTGCCAGCAGTTCAAACGGAGTGAAGACCCAGTACTTC.

CDR3 coding DNA: TGCGCCAGCAGCAGGGTGGACTCGAACACTGAAGCTTTCTTT. It specifies CASSRVDSNTEAFF. V and J are TRBV5-1 and TRBJ1-1; D gene uncertain. The CDR3 totals 14 residues. CDR1 SGHRS and CDR2 YFSETQ come from the germline V gene. Between the trimmed V and J ends, which lost 4 bases and 1 base, there was a span of 11 bases.

This clone was seen a single time. The rearrangement joins TRBV19 to TRBJ1-5; a weak D match, TRBD1 (5 bases). V gave up 0 bases and J gave up 5 bases, with 17 bases separating them. The CDR3 is 17 amino acids. Germline CDR1 and CDR2: LNHDA and SQIVND (reference sequence). As DNA, the CDR3 is TGTGCCAGTAGTATAGATCTATCCAGGGTCCGGCATCAGCCCCAGCATTTT. Translated: CASSIDLSRVRHQPQHF. Using reference TRBV19 and TRBJ1-5 for the parts outside the CDR3, the full variable domain is DGGITQSPKYLFRKEGQNVTLSCEQNLNHDAMYWYRQDPGQGLRLIYYSQIVNDFQKGDIAEGYSVSREKKESFPLTVTSAQKNPTAFYLCASSIDLSRVRHQPQHFGDGTRLSIL.

This clone was detected only a few times. The rearrangement joins TRBV3-1 (or the pseudogene TRBV3-2) to TRBJ1-3; maybe TRBD1 (6 bases). Trimming took 2 bases from V and 1 from J, leaving 12 bases between them. CDR3 length: 16 residues. The V gene's germline CDR1 is LGHDT and CDR2 YNNKEL (reference sequence). The CDR3: CASSQWGQESGNTIYF. CDR3 DNA: TGTGCCAGCAGCCAATGGGGGCAGGAGTCTGGAAACACCATATATTTT.

The chain has TRBV19 and TRBJ2-5; the D is unclear. This CDR3 is built from 14 residues. In germline, CDR1 is LNHDA, CDR2 SQIVND (reference sequence). Trimming stripped 2 bases from V and 1 base from J, with 8 bases between. The CDR3 region has the DNA TGTGCCAGTAGTATAAACAGCCTCCAAGAGACCCAGTACTTC. Protein: CASSINSLQETQYF.

The gene calls are TRBV20-1 and TRBJ1-2; no firm D call. Per the germline V gene, CDR1 is DFQATT and CDR2 is SNEGSKA (reference sequence). V lost 3 bases and J 6 bases, leaving 2 bases between the germline ends. CDR3 length: 9 residues. The CDR3 sequence: CSASDGYTF. In nucleotides, the CDR3 is TGCAGTGCTAGCGATGGCTACACCTTC.

The chain uses TRBV3-1 (or the pseudogene TRBV3-2) and TRBJ2-7; 12 nucleotides agree with TRBD2. V trimming: 1 base; J trimming: 4 bases; junction bases outside the gene matches: 2. CDR3 length equals 15 residues. Germline V gene lookup returns CDR1 LGHDT and CDR2 YNNKEL (reference sequence). The CDR3 protein is CASSQGLAGDYEQYF. The DNA of the CDR3 is TGTGCCAGCAGCCAAGGACTAGCGGGAGATTACGAGCAGTACTTC.

A remark on this clone: Other DNA sequences in this sample translate to the same CDR3. V gene TRBV9 combines with J gene TRBJ2-1, with 10 positions matching TRBD2. The ends lost 3 bases at V and 3 bases at J; junction bases unmatched: 3. The CDR3 has 15 amino acids. Germline V gene lookup returns CDR1 SGDLS and CDR2 YYNGEE. In DNA form, the CDR3 reads TGTGCCAGCAGCGAGGGACTAGCGTTCTACAATGAGCAGTTCTTC. Translated: CASSEGLAFYNEQFF. Full variable domain (remainder filled in from reference TRBV9 and TRBJ2-1): DSGVTQTPKHLITATGQRVTLRCSPRSGDLSVYWYQQSLDQGLQFLIQYYNGEERAKGNILERFSAQQFPDLHSELNLSSLELGDSALYFCASSEGLAFYNEQFFGPGTRLTVL.

The rearrangement joins TRBV6-2 or TRBV6-3 to TRBJ2-5; D call uncertain. The CDR3 loop spans 14 amino acids. The germline CDR1 and CDR2 sequences are MNHEY and SVGEGT. Deletions cut 4 bases from V and 5 bases from J, with 14 bases between. CDR3: CASSSGVPWETQYF. The DNA for the CDR3 is TGTGCCAGCAGTTCCGGAGTCCCCTGGGAGACCCAGTACTTC.

J is TRBJ2-5 and V is TRBV28; 10 bases map to TRBD1. Unmatched junction bases numbered 7, after V lost 2 bases and J lost 4 bases. Germline V gives CDR1 MDHEN, CDR2 SYDVKM. The CDR3 contains 16 residues. The CDR3 sequence is CASSLMGQGLAETQYF. DNA of the CDR3: TGTGCCAGCAGTTTAATGGGACAGGGGTTGGCAGAGACCCAGTACTTC.

The J gene is TRBJ1-1, the V gene TRBV28, with D hard to call. Germline-derived CDR1 and CDR2 are MDHEN and SYDVKM. This CDR3 has 12 amino acids. The V end was cut by 3 bases, the J end by 11 bases, with 13 bases between. The CDR3 nucleotides read TGTGCCAGCAGTTTGAACGGGTTCACGGCTTTCTTT. Amino acids: CASSLNGFTAFF.

Only one count was recorded for this clone. V and J are TRBV5-1 and TRBJ2-7, with D possibly TRBD2 on 5 matching bases. The CDR3 contains 15 residues. V was cut by 3 bases and J by 1 base, with 14 bases left in between. CDR1 and CDR2 from the germline V gene are SGHRS and YFSETQ. CDR3 DNA sequence: TGCGCCAGCAGCTCCAAAAGCGGCAGATCCTACGAGCAGTACTTC. Encoded protein: CASSSKSGRSYEQYF.

Regarding this clone: Additional DNA sequences in this sample encode the identical CDR3. J is TRBJ1-5 and V is TRBV5-1, with 8 bases fitting TRBD1. This CDR3 spans 14 amino acids. The germline CDR1 and CDR2 sequences are SGHRS and YFSETQ. V shed 2 bases, J shed 4 bases, and the junction held 2 bases outside the gene matches. The CDR3 spells CASSLTGGNQPQHF. DNA of the CDR3: TGCGCCAGCAGCTTAACAGGGGGTAATCAGCCCCAGCATTTT.

The chain employs TRBV9 and TRBJ1-1; possibly TRBD1 for D (6 bases). Germline V gene lookup returns CDR1 SGDLS and CDR2 YYNGEE. Trimming cost V 2 bases and J 3 bases, with 14 bases left between them. CDR3 length equals 15 residues. CDR3 residues: CASSVSPQGDTEAFF. CDR3 in DNA: TGTGCCAGCAGCGTCTCCCCACAGGGAGACACTGAAGCTTTCTTT.

The J gene is TRBJ2-7, the V gene TRBV3-1 (or the pseudogene TRBV3-2); the D gene is possibly TRBD1 (6 bases). Germline CDR1 LGHDT, CDR2 YNNKEL (reference sequence). V lost 3 bases to trimming and J lost 0 bases, with 9 bases between them. The CDR3 loop spans 14 amino acids. CDR3 in amino acids: CASSQDSVSYEQYF. Written as DNA, the CDR3 is TGTGCCAGCAGCCAGGACAGCGTCTCCTACGAGCAGTACTTC.